This TCR beta chain is drawn from a study of human T cells and chemical hapten exposure. Study overall: Sensitization was performed using 2% DPC on a 2 cm by 2 cm upper inner arm skin site. Per-sample variation in TCR yield stemmed mainly from small pooled library volume differences.

Germline trimming cut 3 bases from V and 6 bases from J; bases unmatched to any gene: 3. The germline V gene encodes CDR1 DFQATT and CDR2 SNEGSKA (reference sequence). This CDR3 has 13 amino acids. Time point here: patch test 3, about 24 weeks after DPC sensitization. Described treatment: therapeutic diphenylcyclopropenone sensitization with weekly scalp DPC. TCRdb analysed the RACE reads with MiXCR anew, one entry per CDR3 protein. The sample carries 100,000 to 120,000 distinct CDR3 sequences, under 40% recorded once. This clonotype showed up just a few times. This sequence joins TRBV20-1 and TRBJ1-4; 8 bases line up with TRBD1. This TCR was sampled from a man aged 40-49 years with alopecia areata. Some clones in this sample may be carry-over from other donors' samples. The sequencing used whole blood, collected in connection with sensitization to the hapten diphenylcyclopropenone (DPC). CDR3 loop: CSARETGDEKLFF. The CDR3, as DNA: TGCAGTGCTAGGGAGACAGGGGATGAAAAACTGTTTTTT.